Below, one T cell receptor beta chain is given with its context. The germline V gene has CDR1 MGHRA and CDR2 YSYEKL. The CDR3 spans 15 residues. V trimming: 3 bases; J trimming: 5 bases; junction bases outside the gene matches: 8. Repertoires were generated with immunoSEQ multiplex PCR, while TCRdb's copy carries only in-frame clones and drops some. Among roughly 80,000 clones listed, just over 90% were seen once. These data originate in a study of T cell responses to AZD1222 COVID-19 vaccine. The V call is TRBV4-1, the J call TRBJ1-1; 8 nucleotides align to TRBD1. This sequence originates from an adult who received the AZD1222 COVID-19 vaccine. This sample comprised peripheral blood, obtained 28 days after the second AZD1222 dose. The CDR3, as DNA: TGCGCCAGCAGCCAGGAAGGACAGGGATGGACTGAAGCTTTCTTT. Residues: CASSQEGQGWTEAFF.